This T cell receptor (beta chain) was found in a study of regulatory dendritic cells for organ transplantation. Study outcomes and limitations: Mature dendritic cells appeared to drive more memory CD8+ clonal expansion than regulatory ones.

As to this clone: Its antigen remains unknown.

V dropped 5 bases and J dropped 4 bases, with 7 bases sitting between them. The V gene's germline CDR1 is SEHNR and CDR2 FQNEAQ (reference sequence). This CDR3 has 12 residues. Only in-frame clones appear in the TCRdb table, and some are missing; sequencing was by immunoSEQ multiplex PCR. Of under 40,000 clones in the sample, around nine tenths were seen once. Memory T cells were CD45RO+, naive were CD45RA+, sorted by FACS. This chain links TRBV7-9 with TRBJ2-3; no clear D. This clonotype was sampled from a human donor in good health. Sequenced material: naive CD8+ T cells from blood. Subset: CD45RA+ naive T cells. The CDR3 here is CASSERADTQYF. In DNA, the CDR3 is TGTGCCAGCAGCGAAAGGGCAGATACGCAGTATTTT.